Listed below are T cell receptor beta chains from one sample, sequenced in a study of T cells after yellow fever vaccination. TCRdb passed the 5' RACE reads through MiXCR, listing each CDR3 protein once. The data contain around 330,000 distinct CDR3 sequences, around 3.6% of them singletons. This specimen was PBMCs, taken on the day of the yellow fever booster vaccination. The receptor set was obtained from a man between 18 and 29 years old who received the YFV17D yellow fever vaccine. Each CDR3 is given with its conserved first and last residue. The D gene is left open where the match is weak. Rows give clone size only sometimes, using once, few, many, or a class for an expanded clone.

V	J	D	size	CDR3	DNA
TRBV12-3/TRBV12-4	TRBJ2-5	-	-	CASSSTRRGQETQYF	TGTGCCAGCAGTTCGACGCGGAGGGGGCAAGAGACCCAGTACTTC
TRBV12-3/TRBV12-4	TRBJ2-1	TRBD2	many	CASSPTSGYNEQFF	TGTGCCAGCAGTCCTACTAGCGGATACAATGAGCAGTTCTTC
TRBV9	TRBJ2-4	-	many	CASSLRGEGIAPDNIQYF	TGTGCCAGCAGCCTAAGGGGTGAGGGGATAGCCCCAGATAACATTCAGTACTTC
TRBV11-2	TRBJ1-3	-	-	CASKYPGQISGNTIYF	TGTGCCAGCAAATACCCGGGACAAATCTCTGGAAACACCATATATTTT
TRBV6-5	TRBJ2-3	-	-	CASSSTSFLVVDTQYF	TGTGCCAGCAGTTCCACTAGTTTCCTAGTGGTAGATACGCAGTATTTT
TRBV18	TRBJ2-2	-	many	CASSPPGTAPSGTGELFF	TGTGCCAGCTCACCCCCAGGGACCGCCCCCAGTGGCACCGGGGAGCTGTTTTTT
TRBV7-2	TRBJ1-6	-	-	CASSPRALEKDNSPLHF	TGTGCCAGCAGCCCTCGGGCCTTAGAAAAGGATAATTCACCCCTCCACTTT
TRBV27	TRBJ1-1	TRBD1	few	CASSFSGTVKTEAFF	TGTGCCAGCAGTTTCTCCGGGACAGTGAAAACTGAAGCTTTCTTT
TRBV25-1	TRBJ2-5	-	few	CASSEYGPEKETQYF	TGTGCCAGCAGTGAATATGGGCCTGAAAAAGAGACCCAGTACTTC
TRBV29-1	TRBJ1-5	TRBD1	many	CSLRTQFGYAGQGCQPQHF	TGCAGCCTCCGGACCCAATTTGGGTACGCCGGACAGGGCTGTCAGCCCCAGCATTTT
TRBV5-4	TRBJ2-2	-	-	CASRQPAISTGELFF	TGTGCCAGCAGACAACCGGCGATTTCGACCGGGGAGCTGTTTTTT
TRBV10-3	TRBJ1-2	-	-	CAISGSGTVYYGYTF	TGTGCCATCAGTGGATCCGGGACGGTTTACTATGGCTACACCTTC
TRBV19	TRBJ2-1	TRBD2	few	CASRTPRGGEDEQFF	TGTGCCAGTAGAACCCCCCGGGGAGGGGAGGATGAGCAGTTCTTC
TRBV20-1	TRBJ2-5	-	many	CSARDPMVGRGETQYF	TGCAGTGCTAGAGATCCGATGGTGGGCAGGGGAGAGACCCAGTACTTC
TRBV10-3	TRBJ1-2	-	few	CAISGDGTYYGYTF	TGTGCCATCAGTGGGGACGGGACGTACTATGGCTACACCTTC
TRBV5-1	TRBJ1-2	-	-	CASSTGTEGYGYTF	TGCGCCAGCAGCACCGGGACGGAGGGATATGGCTACACCTTC
TRBV6-5	TRBJ2-2	-	many	CASSYTPEGNTGELFF	TGTGCCAGCAGTTACACGCCCGAAGGGAACACCGGGGAGCTGTTTTTT
TRBV20-1	TRBJ1-1	-	many	CSAREEVNTEAFF	TGCAGTGCTAGGGAAGAAGTGAACACTGAAGCTTTCTTT
TRBV10-3	TRBJ1-6	-	many	CAIKRGNNSPLHF	TGTGCCATCAAGAGGGGGAATAATTCACCCCTCCACTTT
TRBV11-2	TRBJ2-1	TRBD2	many	CASRSVRTRAYNEQFF	TGTGCCAGCCGATCGGTCAGGACTAGAGCCTACAATGAGCAGTTCTTC
TRBV7-6	TRBJ2-6	TRBD1	many	CASSLGQGTGANVLTF	TGTGCCAGCAGCCTCGGACAGGGAACTGGGGCCAACGTCCTGACTTTC
TRBV19	TRBJ2-5	TRBD1	few	CASRDRGEGETQYF	TGTGCCAGTAGGGACAGGGGTGAGGGGGAGACCCAGTACTTC
TRBV7-9	TRBJ2-5	-	few	CASSPRKGARETQYF	TGTGCCAGCAGCCCCCGGAAAGGGGCCCGAGAGACCCAGTACTTC
TRBV6-5	TRBJ2-5	-	many	CASSGDEETQYF	TGTGCCAGCAGCGGGGACGAAGAGACCCAGTACTTC
TRBV18	TRBJ2-7	TRBD2	many	CASSPGLAGSYEQYF	TGTGCCAGCTCACCGGGACTAGCGGGGTCCTACGAGCAGTACTTC